This is a list of T cell receptor beta chains from one sample in a study of shared clonotypes between healthy human individuals. Data came from immunoSEQ multiplex PCR; TCRdb stores just in-frame clones and leaves some out. The sample carries some 2,500,000 clones, 90% to 95% recorded once. Input material: naive CD4+ T cells from PBMCs. These receptors all come from a young man in good health. Some clones in this sample may be carry-over from other donors' samples. CDR3s include the opening cysteine and the closing phenylalanine or tryptophan. D genes are given only for firm matches. Clone size is shown for a subset of rows, as once, few, many or a class of expanded clone.

cdr3_nt: TGTGCCAGCAGCTTAGTGCCGGAAACCACAGATACGCAGTATTTT
cdr3_aa: CASSLVPETTDTQYF
cdr3_length: 15
j_call: TRBJ2-3
d_call: .
clone_size: .
v_call: TRBV7-2

cdr3_nt: TGTGCCAGCAGTTTCTCTGTTCGTCGGCCGAACACTGAAGCTTTCTTT
cdr3_aa: CASSFSVRRPNTEAFF
cdr3_length: 16
j_call: TRBJ1-1
d_call: .
clone_size: .
v_call: TRBV28

cdr3_nt: TGTGCCAGCAGGACTACCCCCTACAATGAGCAGTTCTTC
cdr3_aa: CASRTTPYNEQFF
cdr3_length: 13
j_call: TRBJ2-1
d_call: .
clone_size: .
v_call: TRBV6-1

cdr3_nt: TGTGCCAGTCATGCACAGGGGAGGGCGAACATTCAGTACTTC
cdr3_aa: CASHAQGRANIQYF
cdr3_length: 14
j_call: TRBJ2-4
d_call: .
clone_size: .
v_call: TRBV19

cdr3_nt: TGTGCCAGCTCATTGACGGGACAGGGGATCGAGACCCAGTACTTC
cdr3_aa: CASSLTGQGIETQYF
cdr3_length: 15
j_call: TRBJ2-5
d_call: TRBD1
clone_size: .
v_call: TRBV18

cdr3_nt: TGTGCCAGCAGCCCCGACTTCCGGGACTTCGGCTACACCTTC
cdr3_aa: CASSPDFRDFGYTF
cdr3_length: 14
j_call: TRBJ1-2
d_call: .
clone_size: .
v_call: TRBV9

cdr3_nt: TGTGCCAGCAGCATCCGGGACAGGGGTTCTGGAAACACCATATATTTT
cdr3_aa: CASSIRDRGSGNTIYF
cdr3_length: 16
j_call: TRBJ1-3
d_call: TRBD1
clone_size: .
v_call: TRBV7-2

cdr3_nt: TGTGCCAGCAGTTTAGCTGCGTCTACCTACGAGCAGTACTTC
cdr3_aa: CASSLAASTYEQYF
cdr3_length: 14
j_call: TRBJ2-7
d_call: .
clone_size: .
v_call: TRBV27

cdr3_nt: TGTGCCAGCACCCCGGAGGGCCGGTCCTACAATGAGCAGTTCTTC
cdr3_aa: CASTPEGRSYNEQFF
cdr3_length: 15
j_call: TRBJ2-1
d_call: .
clone_size: .
v_call: TRBV28

cdr3_nt: TGTGCCAGCAGCTTAGAGGCTTTATACAATGAGCAGTTCTTC
cdr3_aa: CASSLEALYNEQFF
cdr3_length: 14
j_call: TRBJ2-1
d_call: .
clone_size: .
v_call: TRBV7-2

cdr3_nt: TGTGCCTGGAGTCGGGAAAACACTGAAGCTTTCTTT
cdr3_aa: CAWSRENTEAFF
cdr3_length: 12
j_call: TRBJ1-1
d_call: .
clone_size: few
v_call: TRBV30

cdr3_nt: TGTGCCAGCAGCTTAGTAGGTTGGGACAGGGAAGGCGAGCAGTACTTC
cdr3_aa: CASSLVGWDREGEQYF
cdr3_length: 16
j_call: TRBJ2-7
d_call: TRBD1
clone_size: .
v_call: TRBV7-2

cdr3_nt: TGCAGCGTTGAAGATCAGGCTAGCGGGAATCATATTCTGGACAATGAGCAGTTCTTC
cdr3_aa: CSVEDQASGNHILDNEQFF
cdr3_length: 19
j_call: TRBJ2-1
d_call: TRBD2
clone_size: .
v_call: TRBV29-1

cdr3_nt: TGTGCCATCAGTGAGTTAGCGGGAGGGCCGAATGAGCAGTTCTTC
cdr3_aa: CAISELAGGPNEQFF
cdr3_length: 15
j_call: TRBJ2-1
d_call: TRBD2
clone_size: .
v_call: TRBV10-3

cdr3_nt: TGCAGCGTTGCTAAGGGACAGTTGTCCGACGAGCAGTACTTC
cdr3_aa: CSVAKGQLSDEQYF
cdr3_length: 14
j_call: TRBJ2-7
d_call: TRBD1
clone_size: once
v_call: TRBV29-1

cdr3_nt: TGTGCCAGCAGCTCCTCCGGGTACCTCGGAAACACCATATATTTT
cdr3_aa: CASSSSGYLGNTIYF
cdr3_length: 15
j_call: TRBJ1-3
d_call: .
clone_size: .
v_call: TRBV5-6

cdr3_nt: TGTGCCAGCAGCGGGGGGGTAGTCACAGATACGCAGTATTTT
cdr3_aa: CASSGGVVTDTQYF
cdr3_length: 14
j_call: TRBJ2-3
d_call: TRBD2
clone_size: .
v_call: TRBV11-2

cdr3_nt: TGCGCCAGCAGCCCCCAGCCTAGCACAGATACGCAGTATTTT
cdr3_aa: CASSPQPSTDTQYF
cdr3_length: 14
j_call: TRBJ2-3
d_call: .
clone_size: .
v_call: TRBV5-1

cdr3_nt: TGTGCCAGCAGTCTCCTAGCGGGAGGGACCTACAATGAGCAGTTCTTC
cdr3_aa: CASSLLAGGTYNEQFF
cdr3_length: 16
j_call: TRBJ2-1
d_call: TRBD2
clone_size: .
v_call: TRBV28

cdr3_nt: TGCGCCAGCAGCTTGGTAGGGTTGGCTATACATGGCTACACCTTC
cdr3_aa: CASSLVGLAIHGYTF
cdr3_length: 15
j_call: TRBJ1-2
d_call: .
clone_size: .
v_call: TRBV5-1

cdr3_nt: TGTGCCAGCTCTGGAGCCGGGACAGGGGTTAGCAATCAGCCCCAGCATTTT
cdr3_aa: CASSGAGTGVSNQPQHF
cdr3_length: 17
j_call: TRBJ1-5
d_call: TRBD1
clone_size: .
v_call: TRBV19

cdr3_nt: TGTGCCAGCAGCTTAGCCCAGGGATTCTACAATGAGCAGTTCTTC
cdr3_aa: CASSLAQGFYNEQFF
cdr3_length: 15
j_call: TRBJ2-1
d_call: .
clone_size: .
v_call: TRBV7-2

cdr3_nt: TGTGCCAGTACCTCAGGTGGCAGCGGGGTACGGGAGCAGTACTTC
cdr3_aa: CASTSGGSGVREQYF
cdr3_length: 15
j_call: TRBJ2-7
d_call: TRBD2
clone_size: .
v_call: TRBV19

cdr3_nt: TGTGCCACCAGCAGAGGGGGGCCAACTAATGAAAAACTGTTTTTT
cdr3_aa: CATSRGGPTNEKLFF
cdr3_length: 15
j_call: TRBJ1-4
d_call: .
clone_size: .
v_call: TRBV15

cdr3_nt: TGCGCCAGCAGCGAAGGGACTAGCGGGACGAGGGAGCAGTACTTC
cdr3_aa: CASSEGTSGTREQYF
cdr3_length: 15
j_call: TRBJ2-7
d_call: TRBD2
clone_size: .
v_call: TRBV5-1

cdr3_nt: TGTGCCAGCAGCTCTATACTAGCTCTGGATACGCAGTATTTT
cdr3_aa: CASSSILALDTQYF
cdr3_length: 14
j_call: TRBJ2-3
d_call: .
clone_size: .
v_call: TRBV7-2

cdr3_nt: TGTGCCAGCAGTTACTCTAGCGGGAGATCCTACGAGCAGTACTTC
cdr3_aa: CASSYSSGRSYEQYF
cdr3_length: 15
j_call: TRBJ2-7
d_call: TRBD2
clone_size: .
v_call: TRBV6-6

cdr3_nt: TGTGCCAGCAGCGCACACACACTAGCTTCCGCTGAGCAGTTCTTC
cdr3_aa: CASSAHTLASAEQFF
cdr3_length: 15
j_call: TRBJ2-1
d_call: .
clone_size: .
v_call: TRBV9

cdr3_nt: TGTGCCAGCAGCCAACCGATAGGACAGGGCTACAATGAGCAGTTCTTC
cdr3_aa: CASSQPIGQGYNEQFF
cdr3_length: 16
j_call: TRBJ2-1
d_call: TRBD1
clone_size: .
v_call: TRBV4-2

cdr3_nt: TGTGCCAGCTCCCCCCGGGCGAGCTCCTACGAGCAGTACTTC
cdr3_aa: CASSPRASSYEQYF
cdr3_length: 14
j_call: TRBJ2-7
d_call: .
clone_size: .
v_call: TRBV18

cdr3_nt: TGTGCCAGCAGCGTGGGGACTAGCGGGAGGGGGGAGACCCAGTACTTC
cdr3_aa: CASSVGTSGRGETQYF
cdr3_length: 16
j_call: TRBJ2-5
d_call: TRBD2
clone_size: .
v_call: TRBV9

cdr3_nt: TGTGCCAGCAGCCACGGCCCGGTTATAGGCGAGCAGTACTTC
cdr3_aa: CASSHGPVIGEQYF
cdr3_length: 14
j_call: TRBJ2-7
d_call: .
clone_size: .
v_call: TRBV7-9

cdr3_nt: TGCGCCAGCAGCACCCCGGGACAGGGGCCCAATCAGCCCCAGCATTTT
cdr3_aa: CASSTPGQGPNQPQHF
cdr3_length: 16
j_call: TRBJ1-5
d_call: TRBD1
clone_size: .
v_call: TRBV4-1

cdr3_nt: TGTGCCAGCAGCCCGCAAGCTGAAGCTTTCTTT
cdr3_aa: CASSPQAEAFF
cdr3_length: 11
j_call: TRBJ1-1
d_call: .
clone_size: .
v_call: TRBV7-9

cdr3_nt: TGTGCCAGCAGCTTAACTACAGGACCGAACACTGAAGCTTTCTTT
cdr3_aa: CASSLTTGPNTEAFF
cdr3_length: 15
j_call: TRBJ1-1
d_call: .
clone_size: .
v_call: TRBV11-2

cdr3_nt: TGTGCCAGCAGCGTAGGTAGCGGTTTTAACAATGAGCAGTTCTTC
cdr3_aa: CASSVGSGFNNEQFF
cdr3_length: 15
j_call: TRBJ2-1
d_call: .
clone_size: .
v_call: TRBV9

cdr3_nt: TGCGCCAGCAGCTTGGGCAGGGGCCCACCACTAACAGATACGCAGTATTTT
cdr3_aa: CASSLGRGPPLTDTQYF
cdr3_length: 17
j_call: TRBJ2-3
d_call: .
clone_size: .
v_call: TRBV5-1

cdr3_nt: TGTGCCAGCAGTGAGATCGTGCACTACGAGCAGTACTTC
cdr3_aa: CASSEIVHYEQYF
cdr3_length: 13
j_call: TRBJ2-7
d_call: .
clone_size: .
v_call: TRBV6-6

cdr3_nt: TGTGCCAGCAGCTTCGGAATCGGCACCGGGGAGCTGTTTTTT
cdr3_aa: CASSFGIGTGELFF
cdr3_length: 14
j_call: TRBJ2-2
d_call: .
clone_size: .
v_call: TRBV7-7

cdr3_nt: TGTGCCAGCAGCGCGACAGGGGGCAATCAGCCCCAGCATTTT
cdr3_aa: CASSATGGNQPQHF
cdr3_length: 14
j_call: TRBJ1-5
d_call: TRBD1
clone_size: .
v_call: TRBV7-9

cdr3_nt: TGTGCCAGCAGGCCGGGGCAGGGCGGTGAGCAGTTCTTC
cdr3_aa: CASRPGQGGEQFF
cdr3_length: 13
j_call: TRBJ2-1
d_call: .
clone_size: .
v_call: TRBV6-5

cdr3_nt: TGTGCCAGCACTATAAGACAGGGGGCGAACACTGAAGCTTTCTTT
cdr3_aa: CASTIRQGANTEAFF
cdr3_length: 15
j_call: TRBJ1-1
d_call: TRBD1
clone_size: .
v_call: TRBV6-6

cdr3_nt: TGTGCCAGCAGTTCATCGCGGCGGGGGTTAGCCAAAAACATTCAGTACTTC
cdr3_aa: CASSSSRRGLAKNIQYF
cdr3_length: 17
j_call: TRBJ2-4
d_call: TRBD2
clone_size: .
v_call: TRBV5-4

cdr3_nt: TGCGCCAGCAGCCAAGGACCCGGGACGGCGGATTCACCCCTCCACTTT
cdr3_aa: CASSQGPGTADSPLHF
cdr3_length: 16
j_call: TRBJ1-6
d_call: .
clone_size: once
v_call: TRBV4-3

cdr3_nt: TGCGCCAGCAGCGCGGGACAGGGGGTGACGGGCGAGCAGTACTTC
cdr3_aa: CASSAGQGVTGEQYF
cdr3_length: 15
j_call: TRBJ2-7
d_call: TRBD1
clone_size: .
v_call: TRBV5-1

cdr3_nt: TGTGCCAGCAGCTTCCCTCTTAGCGGGAAGGCGAACACCGGGGAGCTGTTTTTT
cdr3_aa: CASSFPLSGKANTGELFF
cdr3_length: 18
j_call: TRBJ2-2
d_call: TRBD2
clone_size: .
v_call: TRBV7-8

cdr3_nt: TGTGCCAGCGCCGACCGGGGCGGGCCCTACGAGCAGTACTTC
cdr3_aa: CASADRGGPYEQYF
cdr3_length: 14
j_call: TRBJ2-7
d_call: .
clone_size: once
v_call: TRBV6-1

cdr3_nt: TGTGCCAGCAGCCAAGATGTGGGGGTGCGGGTTACTCTCGAGCAGTACTTC
cdr3_aa: CASSQDVGVRVTLEQYF
cdr3_length: 17
j_call: TRBJ2-7
d_call: .
clone_size: once
v_call: TRBV4-2